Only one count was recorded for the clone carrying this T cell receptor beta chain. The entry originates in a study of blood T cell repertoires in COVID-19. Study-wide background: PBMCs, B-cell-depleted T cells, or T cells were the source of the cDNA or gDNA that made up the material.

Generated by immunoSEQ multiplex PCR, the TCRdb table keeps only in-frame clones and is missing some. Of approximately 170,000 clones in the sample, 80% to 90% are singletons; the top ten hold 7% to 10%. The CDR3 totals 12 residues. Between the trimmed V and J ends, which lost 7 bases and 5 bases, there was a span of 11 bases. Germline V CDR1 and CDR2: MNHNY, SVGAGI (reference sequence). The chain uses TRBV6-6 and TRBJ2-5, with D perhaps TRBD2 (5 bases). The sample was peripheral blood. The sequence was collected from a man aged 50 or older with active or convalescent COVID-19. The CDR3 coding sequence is TGTGCCAGCACAGAGCGAGGGGAGACCCAGTACTTC. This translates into CASTERGETQYF.